The 17 T cell receptor beta chains below come from one sample, sequenced in a study of control samples from healthy donors and cancer patients. Libraries were prepared by immunoSEQ multiplex PCR; TCRdb keeps only in-frame clonotypes and omits some of them. The table shows about 54,000 clones, with around 97% occurring only once. Sample: blood. The receptors derive from a woman aged 25 to 39 in good health.

This chain connects TRBV10-3 to TRBJ2-1; 7 bases agree with TRBD2. With V trimmed by 6 bases and J by 3 bases, 5 bases remained unmatched. The CDR3 has 14 amino acids. CDR1 ENHRY and CDR2 SYGVKD come from the germline V gene. The chain's CDR3 is CAIRAGTNYNEQFF. For the CDR3, the DNA is TGTGCCATCAGGGCCGGGACTAACTACAATGAGCAGTTCTTC.

This chain uses TRBV6-6 with TRBJ2-7; TRBD1 is a possible D gene (5 bases). Trimming cost V 0 bases and J 3 bases, with 9 bases left between them. This CDR3 comprises 14 residues. Germline CDR1 and CDR2: MNHNY and SVGAGI (reference sequence). Here the CDR3 DNA reads TGTGCCAGCAGTTACTCGACAGTCAACTACGAGCAGTACTTC. It is translated as CASSYSTVNYEQYF.

The chain employs TRBV6-2 or TRBV6-3 and TRBJ2-3, with 9 bases aligning to TRBD2. After removal of 2 bases from V and 1 base from J, the junction contained 10 bases not matched to a gene. This CDR3 region has 18 residues. CDR1 is MNHEY, CDR2 SVGEGT, per germline. The CDR3 coding sequence is TGTGCCAGCAGTTACAGGTCTAGCGGGACCTCTGGCACAGATACGCAGTATTTT. Protein product: CASSYRSSGTSGTDTQYF.

This clone was detected a few times. This chain connects TRBV27 to TRBJ2-1, with 10 bases lining up with TRBD2. CDR3 length: 14 amino acids. The J segment lost 8 bases and the V segment lost 5 bases, leaving 6 bases of the junction unmatched. The germline CDR1 and CDR2 sequences are MNHEY and SMNVEV (reference sequence). CDR3 amino acids: CASSPSGSGDEQFF. As DNA, the CDR3 is TGTGCCAGCAGTCCTAGCGGGAGTGGGGATGAGCAGTTCTTC.

The genes are TRBV7-9 and TRBJ2-3; tentative D call: TRBD2 (6 bases). Germline V lookup: CDR1 SEHNR, CDR2 FQNEAQ (reference sequence). The CDR3 sequence is 18 residues long. V dropped 4 bases and J dropped 8 bases, with 28 bases sitting between them. CDR3 DNA sequence: TGTGCCAGCAGCTCTACCACCCGGGACTTGCCCTTTAAGTTTACGCAGTATTTT. This encodes CASSSTTRDLPFKFTQYF.

The gene calls are TRBV15 and TRBJ2-3; D ambiguous. The CDR3 has 15 amino acids. V dropped 0 bases and J dropped 1 base, with 8 bases sitting between them. Looked up from germline, CDR1 is LNHNV and CDR2 is YYDKDF (reference sequence). CDR3 region: CATSREIGGTDTQYF. DNA for the CDR3: TGTGCCACCAGCAGAGAAATTGGCGGCACAGATACGCAGTATTTT.

This rearrangement joins TRBV30 to TRBJ2-1; D is unclear. This CDR3 has 11 residues. Germline CDR1 reads GTSNPN; CDR2 reads SVGIG (reference sequence). Trimming took 0 bases from V and 9 from J, leaving 6 bases between them. CDR3 loop: CAWSVVAEQFF. In DNA, the CDR3 is TGTGCCTGGAGTGTAGTCGCTGAGCAGTTCTTC.

A word on this clone: Other DNA sequences within the sample encode an identical CDR3. V is TRBV12-5 and J is TRBJ1-4; TRBD1 matches 9 bases. The CDR3 is 17 amino acids. The germline CDR1 and CDR2 sequences are LGHNT and FRNRAP. V dropped 0 bases and J dropped 6; count of bases not matched to a gene: 8. The CDR3 DNA follows: TGTGCTAGTGGTTTGGTACTAAGGGACAGGGTGGATGAAAAACTGTTTTTT. Amino acid sequence: CASGLVLRDRVDEKLFF.

The chain uses TRBV10-3 and TRBJ1-1; no clear D. The germline gives CDR1 ENHRY, CDR2 SYGVKD. Trimming removed 0 bases from V and 1 base from J, with 9 bases in between. The CDR3 loop spans 15 amino acids. The CDR3 DNA follows: TGTGCCATCAGTGAGTCTTATAGTGCGAACACTGAAGCTTTCTTT. This encodes CAISESYSANTEAFF.

The chain couples TRBV28 to TRBJ2-7; 7 positions agree with TRBD2. V lost 9 bases to trimming and J lost 4 bases; unmatched junction nucleotides: 3. CDR1 MDHEN and CDR2 SYDVKM come from the germline V gene. The CDR3 spans 11 residues. This CDR3 is CASNGGYEQYF. The CDR3, as DNA: TGTGCCAGTAACGGGGGGTACGAGCAGTACTTC. The whole variable domain, remainder taken from reference TRBV28 and TRBJ2-7, is DVKVTQSSRYLVKRTGEKVFLECVQDMDHENMFWYRQDPGLGLRLIYFSYDVKMKEKGDIPEGYSVSREKKERFSLILESASTNQTSMYLCASNGGYEQYFGPGTRLTVT.

J is TRBJ1-6 and V is TRBV10-2; D is uncertain. CDR3 length: 16 residues. The V end lost 6 bases, the J end lost 6 bases, and 18 bases lay between the germline ends. Per the germline V gene, CDR1 is WSHSY and CDR2 is SAAADI. The chain's CDR3 is CASSPMGNRLNSPLHF. CDR3 in DNA: TGCGCCAGCAGCCCCATGGGGAATAGGCTTAATTCACCCCTCCACTTT.

The rearrangement uses TRBV11-2 and TRBJ1-2; the match to TRBD1 covers 9 bases. The CDR3 runs 15 residues. Trimming took 0 bases from V and 7 from J; bases not matched to a gene: 6. Per germline, CDR1 SGHAT and CDR2 FQNNGV. In DNA form, the CDR3 reads TGTGCCAGCAGCTTAGATCCTACGACAGGGGGTGGCTACACCTTC. This gives the protein CASSLDPTTGGGYTF.

CDR3 protein: CASSLNPSRSDTQYF. The CDR3 DNA reads TGTGCCAGCAGTTTAAATCCCAGCAGGTCAGATACGCAGTATTTT. This chain connects TRBV27 to TRBJ2-3, with no clear D. Germline lookup yields CDR1 MNHEY and CDR2 SMNVEV (reference sequence). The length of the CDR3 is 15 residues. The V and J ends lost 2 bases and 4 bases respectively, with 13 bases between them.

This chain uses TRBV5-6 with TRBJ2-3; 7 bases fit TRBD2. Looked up from germline, CDR1 is SGHDT and CDR2 is YYEEEE. V shed 4 bases, J shed 0 bases, and the junction held 11 bases outside the gene matches. The CDR3 runs to 17 residues. The CDR3 DNA follows: TGTGCCAGCAGCCCGCTGGACGCGGGAGCTAGCACAGATACGCAGTATTTT. Amino acids: CASSPLDAGASTDTQYF.

The rearrangement links TRBV24-1 to TRBJ1-6, with D hard to call. The V end was cut by 6 bases, the J end by 4 bases, with 6 bases between. Germline CDR1 and CDR2: KGHDR and SFDVKD. This CDR3 has 13 residues. As DNA, the CDR3 is TGTGCCACCAGTTGGGGATATAATTCACCCCTCCACTTT. It translates to CATSWGYNSPLHF.

This chain joins TRBV6-1 and TRBJ1-2; D gene ambiguous. Germline values: CDR1 MNHNS, CDR2 SASEGT. The CDR3 is 13 residues long. The germline V and J ends were trimmed by 1 base and 2 bases, with 5 bases remaining between them. The CDR3 DNA is TGTGCCAGCAGTGAAGAAGAGAACTATGGCTACACCTTC. It is translated as CASSEEENYGYTF.

V gene TRBV5-1 combines with J gene TRBJ2-5; 10 nucleotides align to TRBD1. With 4 bases clipped from V and 4 bases from J, the junction kept 4 bases outside the gene matches. Germline V CDR1 and CDR2: SGHRS, YFSETQ. The CDR3 has 14 residues. CDR3 amino acids: CASSLTGGSETQYF. The CDR3 DNA reads as TGCGCCAGCAGCCTGACAGGGGGCTCAGAGACCCAGTACTTC. Full variable domain (outside the CDR3, taken from reference TRBV5-1 and TRBJ2-5): KAGVTQTPRYLIKTRGQQVTLSCSPISGHRSVSWYQQTPGQGLQFLFEYFSETQRNKGNFPGRFSGRQFSNSRSEMNVSTLELGDSALYLCASSLTGGSETQYFGPGTRLLVL.